What follows are 31 T cell receptor beta chains derived from one specimen sequenced in a study of T cell changes during pregnancy in multiple sclerosis. Profiled with immunoSEQ multiplex PCR; TCRdb holds only in-frame clones, not every one. The sample includes about 8,500 clones, 87% seen only once; the top ten take 10%. Sample: CD8+ T cells from peripheral blood mononuclear cells, taken in the first trimester of pregnancy. The receptors were gathered from a female donor in good health, enrolled as a control in a pregnancy study.

The chain recombines TRBV7-6 with TRBJ2-3; possible D gene TRBD1, 5 bases. Germline V CDR1 and CDR2: SGHVS, FNYEAQ. Trimming took off 6 bases at V and 0 bases at J, with 10 bases between the two ends. The CDR3 is made up of 14 amino acids. The CDR3 spells CASSWGTSTDTQYF. For the CDR3, the DNA is TGTGCCAGCAGTTGGGGCACTAGCACAGATACGCAGTATTTT.

V gene TRBV28 combines with J gene TRBJ1-1, with 8 bases that match TRBD1. The CDR3 contains 15 residues. After removal of 8 bases from V and 4 bases from J, the junction contained 12 bases not matched to a gene. Looked up from germline, CDR1 is MDHEN and CDR2 is SYDVKM. The CDR3 region has the DNA TGTGCCAGCGCACCGACAGAGACAGGGGTCACTGAAGCTTTCTTT. Its protein is CASAPTETGVTEAFF.

V is TRBV6-5 and J is TRBJ1-1, with D perhaps TRBD1 (5 bases). Trimming left V 0 bases short and J 4 bases short, with 12 bases between. CDR1 MNHEY and CDR2 SVGAGI come from the germline V gene. This CDR3 region has 15 residues. Here the CDR3 DNA reads TGTGCCAGCAGTTACTCAGGGCAGGGTGTCACTGAAGCTTTCTTT. The encoded protein is CASSYSGQGVTEAFF.

The V gene is TRBV7-9, the J gene TRBJ1-2; D is possibly TRBD1 (5 bases). This CDR3 is 15 amino acids long. Germline assignment: CDR1 SEHNR and CDR2 FQNEAQ (reference sequence). With 3 bases removed from V and 7 bases from J, the gap between germline ends came to 18 bases. CDR3 sequence (DNA): TGTGCCAGCAGCTTCACACTGACAGAATCGGGTGGCTACACCTTC. It is translated as CASSFTLTESGGYTF.

This clone was detected only once. The chain couples TRBV10-3 to TRBJ2-6; 8 bases line up with TRBD2. CDR1 is ENHRY, CDR2 SYGVKD, per germline. V lost 10 bases, J lost 0 bases, and 8 bases stayed unmatched. The CDR3 is made up of 16 amino acids. CDR3 sequence: CANGGDGISGANVLTF. DNA for the CDR3: TGTGCCAACGGGGGGGACGGGATCTCTGGGGCCAACGTCCTGACTTTC.

This chain joins TRBV10-3 and TRBJ2-7; 11 positions match TRBD2. The CDR3 is made up of 14 amino acids. Germline values: CDR1 ENHRY, CDR2 SYGVKD. J gave up 3 bases and V 5 bases, and 3 bases lay outside the gene matches. As DNA, the CDR3 is TGTGCCATCAGTACCGGGACTAGCGGCTACGAGCAGTACTTC. Its translation is CAISTGTSGYEQYF.

The chain uses TRBV29-1 and TRBJ1-4; D ambiguous. The CDR3 covers 14 residues. V lost 7 bases and J 0 bases, leaving 12 bases between the germline ends. The germline gives CDR1 SQVTM, CDR2 ANQGSEA. The CDR3 here is CSAREDATNEKLFF. Written as DNA, the CDR3 is TGCAGCGCCCGGGAGGATGCAACTAATGAAAAACTGTTTTTT.

The chain carries TRBV6-1 and TRBJ2-5; 11 bases map to TRBD2. This CDR3 has 15 amino acids. With 5 bases clipped from V and 5 bases from J, the junction kept 7 bases outside the gene matches. Germline lookup yields CDR1 MNHNS and CDR2 SASEGT. The CDR3 DNA reads as TGTGCCAGCAGTCCACTAGCGGGAGCGTCGGAGACCCAGTACTTC. Its translation: CASSPLAGASETQYF.

The rearrangement joins TRBV6-1 to TRBJ2-3; TRBD2 is a possible D gene (5 bases). The CDR3 spans 17 residues. Trimming stripped 0 bases from V and 3 bases from J, with 16 bases between. Germline V lookup: CDR1 MNHNS, CDR2 SASEGT. The CDR3 spells CASSEAVGGGLTDTQYF. CDR3 DNA: TGTGCCAGCAGTGAAGCGGTAGGTGGAGGTTTGACAGATACGCAGTATTTT.

J is TRBJ1-3 and V is TRBV28; a possible D gene is TRBD1 (5 bases). CDR3 size: 14 residues. V was pared by 8 bases and J by 3 bases, with 14 bases between. CDR1 MDHEN and CDR2 SYDVKM come from the germline V gene. The CDR3 nucleotides read TGTGCCAGCCGACAGAGGCTAGGTGGAAACACCATATATTTT. This translates into CASRQRLGGNTIYF.

The CDR3 DNA is TGTGCCAGCAGCTTAGAGGCCCTAGCTAACTATGGCTACACCTTC. This encodes CASSLEALANYGYTF. The chain carries TRBV7-2 and TRBJ1-2, with D unclear. Germline assignment: CDR1 SGHTA and CDR2 FQGNSA. Trimming shortened V by 1 base and J by 0 bases, and 9 bases separated the two germline ends. This CDR3 is 15 amino acids long.

CDR3 amino acids: CAISESSGRGASTDTQYF. The CDR3 DNA sequence: TGTGCCATCAGTGAGTCGAGTGGTCGGGGGGCGAGCACAGATACGCAGTATTTT. The V call is TRBV10-3, the J call TRBJ2-3; TRBD2 might be the D (7 bases). Per the germline V gene, CDR1 is ENHRY and CDR2 is SYGVKD. CDR3 length equals 18 residues. V gave up 0 bases and J gave up 0 bases, with 16 bases separating them.

This sequence joins TRBV5-1 and TRBJ2-3; D may be TRBD2 (5 bases). CDR1 SGHRS and CDR2 YFSETQ come from the germline V gene. V gave up 0 bases and J gave up 0 bases, with 8 bases separating them. The CDR3 covers 15 residues. The CDR3 nucleotides read TGCGCCAGCAGCTTGGGGCTAGCCAGCACAGATACGCAGTATTTT. Translated: CASSLGLASTDTQYF. The full variable domain, completed using reference TRBV5-1 and TRBJ2-3, is KAGVTQTPRYLIKTRGQQVTLSCSPISGHRSVSWYQQTPGQGLQFLFEYFSETQRNKGNFPGRFSGRQFSNSRSEMNVSTLELGDSALYLCASSLGLASTDTQYFGPGTRLTVL.

The CDR3 DNA reads as TGTGCCAGTTCGGAGACTAGCGGGGCCACAGATACGCAGTATTTT. It codes for CASSETSGATDTQYF. The J gene is TRBJ2-3, the V gene TRBV6-1, with TRBD2 matching over 11 bases. In germline, CDR1 is MNHNS, CDR2 SASEGT. V was pared by 9 bases and J by 2 bases, with 7 bases of the junction left unmatched. The CDR3 is 15 amino acids.

This chain uses TRBV19 with TRBJ1-1, with unresolved D. Germline-derived CDR1 and CDR2 are LNHDA and SQIVND (reference sequence). V was clipped by 7 bases and J by 5 bases, with 20 bases between them. There are 15 residues in the CDR3. For the CDR3, the DNA is TGTGCCAGTAATAGTCGGGAAGGACTAGGAACTGAAGCTTTCTTT. Its protein product is CASNSREGLGTEAFF.

V is TRBV4-2 and J is TRBJ1-2; D call uncertain. This CDR3 has 16 amino acids. From germline, CDR1 is LGHNA and CDR2 YNFKEQ. V dropped 4 bases and J dropped 4 bases, with 19 bases sitting between them. CDR3 sequence (DNA): TGTGCCAGCAGCCCAGAGCAGGCCGACGCTTCCTATGGCTACACCTTC. This sequence encodes CASSPEQADASYGYTF.

V is TRBV19 and J is TRBJ1-2, with 10 positions matching TRBD1. Germline values: CDR1 LNHDA, CDR2 SQIVND (reference sequence). The V gene end was trimmed by 3 bases and the J gene end by 7 bases; junction bases not matched to a gene: 5. There are 14 residues in the CDR3. In DNA, the CDR3 is TGTGCCAGTAGTATTGACAGGGGGCTAGGTGGCTACACCTTC. Its protein is CASSIDRGLGGYTF.

This clone was seen only once. V gene TRBV9 combines with J gene TRBJ1-1; 9 bases line up with TRBD1. Germline loops: CDR1 SGDLS, CDR2 YYNGEE. The V gene end was trimmed by 4 bases and the J gene end by 1 base; junction bases not matched to a gene: 5. This CDR3 contains 15 residues. Here the CDR3 DNA reads TGTGCCAGCAGCCCCCGACAGGGGGGGAACACTGAAGCTTTCTTT. This codes for CASSPRQGGNTEAFF.

This clone was counted between two and nine times. The V call is TRBV2, the J call TRBJ1-5; 7 bases fit TRBD1. Germline CDR1 reads SNHLY; CDR2 reads FYNNEI. The CDR3 runs 15 residues. Unmatched junction bases numbered 6, after V lost 6 bases and J lost 1 base. CDR3 protein: CASSLGTVSNQPQHF. For the CDR3, the DNA is TGTGCCAGCAGCTTAGGGACAGTGAGCAATCAGCCCCAGCATTTT.

The chain carries TRBV7-9 and TRBJ1-4; D is ambiguous. Per the germline V gene, CDR1 is SEHNR and CDR2 is FQNEAQ (reference sequence). The V and J ends lost 4 bases and 8 bases respectively, with 11 bases between them. The CDR3 totals 13 residues. CDR3: CASSSSTREKLFF. The CDR3 region has the DNA TGTGCCAGCAGCTCCTCCACGCGGGAAAAACTGTTTTTT. Supplemented by reference TRBV7-9 and TRBJ1-4, the full variable domain reads DTGVSQNPRHKITKRGQNVTFRCDPISEHNRLYWYRQTLGQGPEFLTYFQNEAQLEKSRLLSDRFSAERPKGSFSTLEIQRTEQGDSAMYLCASSSSTREKLFFGSGTQLSVL.

This chain links TRBV6-1 with TRBJ2-1; 13 nucleotides match TRBD2. The V gene end was trimmed by 4 bases and the J gene end by 8 bases; junction bases not matched to a gene: 5. This CDR3 region has 15 residues. Per germline, CDR1 MNHNS and CDR2 SASEGT. The CDR3 loop is CASSAELAGGDEQFF. The CDR3 nucleotides are TGTGCCAGCAGTGCCGAACTAGCGGGAGGGGATGAGCAGTTCTTC.

The J gene is TRBJ2-1, the V gene TRBV28, with 7 bases matching TRBD1. The V gene end was trimmed by 4 bases and the J gene end by 2 bases; junction bases not matched to a gene: 5. The germline CDR1 and CDR2 sequences are MDHEN and SYDVKM. This CDR3 has 15 amino acids. CDR3 region: CASSSGTEAYNEQFF. The CDR3 DNA sequence: TGTGCCAGCAGTTCCGGGACAGAAGCCTACAATGAGCAGTTCTTC.

The V gene is TRBV15, the J gene TRBJ1-5; D is perhaps TRBD1 (6 bases). This CDR3 comprises 17 residues. CDR1 is LNHNV and CDR2 is YYDKDF in the germline V gene (reference sequence). V lost 0 bases and J lost 7, with 19 bases in between. DNA of the CDR3: TGTGCCACCAGCAGAGATCGAGGAACAGGGTTATCGCAGCCCCAGCATTTT. It codes for CATSRDRGTGLSQPQHF. Using reference TRBV15 and TRBJ1-5 for the parts outside the CDR3, the full variable domain is DAMVIQNPRYQVTQFGKPVTLSCSQTLNHNVMYWYQQKSSQAPKLLFHYYDKDFNNEADTPDNFQSRRPNTSFCFLDIRSPGLGDTAMYLCATSRDRGTGLSQPQHFGDGTRLSIL.

The genes are TRBV2 and TRBJ2-7; no firm D call. CDR3 length: 12 amino acids. The V gene lost 1 base and the J gene lost 13 bases, with 14 bases spanning the gap. Germline values: CDR1 SNHLY, CDR2 FYNNEI. The CDR3 reads CASSEDGLPYYF. CDR3 DNA sequence: TGTGCCAGCAGTGAAGATGGTCTCCCCTATTACTTC.

For this clone: At one end the junction does not follow the germline gene, possibly because of a read error. The rearrangement links TRBV7-7 to TRBJ2-3; perhaps TRBD2 as D (6 bases). CDR3 length equals 18 residues. Germline V gives CDR1 SSHAT, CDR2 FNYEAQ (reference sequence). CDR3: CASSLPPYLAREADTQYF. DNA for the CDR3: TGTGCTAGCAGCTTACCTCCTTACCTCGCTAGGGAGGCAGATACGCAGTATTTT.

The chain couples TRBV9 to TRBJ2-1, with D tentatively TRBD2 (5 bases). This CDR3 is built from 13 residues. V shed 4 bases and J shed 7 bases, with 12 bases lying between them. CDR1 is SGDLS and CDR2 is YYNGEE in the germline V gene. The CDR3 region has the DNA TGTGCCAGCAGCCCTGACCCGGGGAATGAGCAGTTCTTC. Its protein is CASSPDPGNEQFF.

The rearrangement joins TRBV7-7 to TRBJ2-5; 10 bases fit TRBD2. The CDR3 spans 18 residues. In germline, CDR1 is SSHAT, CDR2 FNYEAQ (reference sequence). In DNA form, the CDR3 reads TGTGCTAGCTCATGGGGGCTAGCGGGAGTATCTTTTAGAGAGACCCAGTACTTC. This translates into CASSWGLAGVSFRETQYF.

This chain uses TRBV9 with TRBJ2-7; 8 bases fit TRBD1. The junction had 5 bases not matched to a gene; V was cut back by 2 bases and J by 4 bases. Per germline, CDR1 SGDLS and CDR2 YYNGEE. The CDR3 has 14 residues. The DNA for the CDR3 is TGTGCCAGCAGCGTCGGACAGGGTGCTTACGAGCAGTACTTC. This sequence encodes CASSVGQGAYEQYF.

V and J are TRBV2 and TRBJ2-3; D gene unclear. The CDR3 is made up of 12 amino acids. Germline-derived CDR1 and CDR2 are SNHLY and FYNNEI. The V end was cut by 3 bases, the J end by 6 bases, with 7 bases between. CDR3 sequence (DNA): TGTGCCAGCAGTGACCCCCAGGATACGCAGTATTTT. Translating it yields CASSDPQDTQYF.

In this sample, this clone turned up once. The DNA for the CDR3 is TGTGCCAGGGATGCTGGGGGCCTCCCCTACGAGCAGTACTTC. Amino acid sequence: CARDAGGLPYEQYF. The gene calls are TRBV6-4 and TRBJ2-7, with D possibly being TRBD1 (6 bases). CDR1 and CDR2 (germline): MRHNA, SNTAGT. The germline V and J ends were trimmed by 9 bases and 2 bases, with 17 bases remaining between them. CDR3 length: 14 residues.

Only one count was recorded for this clone. The chain carries TRBV27 and TRBJ2-7; TRBD1 matches 9 bases. The germline CDR1 and CDR2 sequences are MNHEY and SMNVEV (reference sequence). This CDR3 has 14 residues. V trimming: 0 bases; J trimming: 3 bases; junction bases outside the gene matches: 0. The CDR3, as DNA: TGTGCCAGCAGTTTATCGACAGGGGGCTACGAGCAGTACTTC. This translates into CASSLSTGGYEQYF.